This entry is about one TCR beta chain. The antigen remains unidentified. This sample is drawn from a study of T cells and Merkel cell carcinoma outcomes. The repertoire was sequenced with immunoSEQ multiplex PCR; TCRdb's copy has only in-frame clones and lacks some. The sample contains 4,000 to 5,500 clones, roughly 85% of which appear only once. After removal of 2 bases from V and 4 bases from J, the junction contained 6 bases not matched to a gene. Germline lookup yields CDR1 SEHNR and CDR2 FQNEAQ (reference sequence). The CDR3 consists of 15 residues. General study points: In Merkel cell carcinoma, repertoire and T-cell density reportedly predicted outcomes.

The sample taken for sequencing was tumor tissue from Merkel cell carcinoma. This TCR came from a human donor with Merkel cell carcinoma. V gene TRBV7-9 combines with J gene TRBJ2-5, with 8 bases aligning to TRBD2. Written as DNA, the CDR3 is TGTGCCAGCAGCTTAAACGGGGGGGCCGGAGAGACCCAGTACTTC. It translates to CASSLNGGAGETQYF. The variable domain in full, with the rest retrieved from reference TRBV7-9 and TRBJ2-5, is DTGVSQNPRHKITKRGQNVTFRCDPISEHNRLYWYRQTLGQGPEFLTYFQNEAQLEKSRLLSDRFSAERPKGSFSTLEIQRTEQGDSAMYLCASSLNGGAGETQYFGPGTRLLVL.